These T cell receptor beta chains were read from a single sample in a study of blood T cells in healthy people across ages. TCRdb processed the 5' RACE reads anew with MiXCR; each CDR3 protein has one entry. Here the sample spans hundreds of thousands of distinct CDR3 sequences, under 45% being singletons. The specimen sequenced was blood. The receptors shown here come from a man in his sixties in good health. The CDR3 runs from the conserved cysteine through the conserved F or W. The order of the fields is J gene, clone size, V gene, D gene, CDR3 DNA, CDR3 protein. D genes are given only for firm matches. Part of the rows lack a size; the others show once, few, many or a class for expanded clones.

TRBJ2-1,few,TRBV2,TRBD1,TGTGCCAGCCGGGACAGGGGAGCTCGTGAGCAGTTCTTC,CASRDRGAREQFF
TRBJ1-4,-,TRBV6-6,-,TGTGCCAGCAGTTACCCGGCAGCTAAAGATCGAGAAAAACTGTTTTTT,CASSYPAAKDREKLFF
TRBJ2-4,-,TRBV6-6,-,TGTGCCAGCAGCCATGGGTCAACCTACGGGCAGTACTTC,CASSHGSTYGQYF
TRBJ1-4,-,TRBV6-5,TRBD1,TGTGCCAGCAGTTCCCGACAGGGGGCCGGCGAAAAACTGTTTTTT,CASSSRQGAGEKLFF
TRBJ1-5,-,TRBV7-2,-,TGTGCCAGCAGCTCCGATATCCTCTTAAGCAATCAGCCCCAGCATTTT,CASSSDILLSNQPQHF
TRBJ1-4,-,TRBV6-5,-,TGTGCCAGCAGTTATGGGGTCTGGGGAGCAGCAACTAATGAAAAACTGTTTTTT,CASSYGVWGAATNEKLFF
TRBJ2-7,-,TRBV9,-,TGTGCCAGCAGCGTAGTCGGGGGTTCTGACGAGCAGTACTTC,CASSVVGGSDEQYF
TRBJ2-5,once,TRBV20-1,-,TGCAGTGCTAGTGACGGGGGGCGAGGAAATGAGCAGTACTTC,CSASDGGRGNEQYF
TRBJ2-3,-,TRBV6-6,-,TGTGCCAGCAGTACTTCCGGGACCCGTGTAGGGGATACGCAGTATTTT,CASSTSGTRVGDTQYF
TRBJ1-4,-,TRBV6-1,-,TGTGCCAGCAGCAGGGAATCGAATGAAAAACTGTTTTTT,CASSRESNEKLFF
TRBJ2-3,-,TRBV24-1,TRBD2,TGTGCCACCAGTGAGAGAGCGGGGGGCACAGATACGCAGTATTTT,CATSERAGGTDTQYF
TRBJ1-2,-,TRBV18,TRBD1,TGTGCCAGCTCACCATGGGACAGGGGGCCAGCTAACTATGGCTACACCTTC,CASSPWDRGPANYGYTF
TRBJ2-7,-,TRBV5-1,-,TGCGCCAGCAGCTCCATGTCAGGGAACTCCTACGAGCAGTACTTC,CASSSMSGNSYEQYF
TRBJ1-1,-,TRBV7-9,-,TGTGCCAGCAGCATCGGGAACAACTGGGCTGAAGCTTTCTTT,CASSIGNNWAEAFF
TRBJ2-3,-,TRBV20-1,-,TGCAGTGCTAGGACCTACGCAGATACGCAGTATTTT,CSARTYADTQYF
TRBJ2-5,few,TRBV7-2,-,TGTGCCAGCAGCTTAAATAAAGTGGTCCAGTACTTC,CASSLNKVVQYF
TRBJ1-1,-,TRBV5-1,TRBD1,TGCGCCAGCAGCCGGGCGATTCCGGGACAGGGGGCCCGAACTGAAGCTTTCTTT,CASSRAIPGQGARTEAFF
TRBJ2-5,-,TRBV5-1,-,TGCGCCAGCAGCTCTTGGCCGATCCAGACAAACCAAGAGACCCAGTACTTC,CASSSWPIQTNQETQYF
TRBJ1-1,-,TRBV18,TRBD1,TGTGCCAGCTCACGGGACAGAGAATGGGGTGAAGCTTTCTTT,CASSRDREWGEAFF
TRBJ2-1,-,TRBV7-9,-,TGTGCCAGCAGCTTATACCGGGTAGACCCAGGGGAGCAGTTCTTC,CASSLYRVDPGEQFF
TRBJ2-5,-,TRBV18,-,TGTGCCAGCTCGTCCAGTAGCGGAACCTCGAACGGTGGCCAGTACTTC,CASSSSSGTSNGGQYF
TRBJ2-3,-,TRBV7-2,-,TGTGCCAGCAGCTTAACGTCTTACACAGATACGCAGTATTTT,CASSLTSYTDTQYF
TRBJ2-7,-,TRBV5-1,-,TGCGCCAGCAGCCCCGGGACGGAGACTAGATCCTACGAGCAGTACTTC,CASSPGTETRSYEQYF
TRBJ2-7,few,TRBV4-3,-,TGCGCCAGCAGCCAGGGGCCCAGCGTCCCCCCTCACGAGCAGTACTTC,CASSQGPSVPPHEQYF
TRBJ1-2,-,TRBV6-6,TRBD1,TGTGCCAGCAGACCCGGGACAGGGGGGAACTATGGCTACACCTTC,CASRPGTGGNYGYTF
TRBJ2-1,few,TRBV27,-,TGTGCCAGCAGTTTATCGGCCCGGGACTCGAGGAACAATGAGCAGTTCTTC,CASSLSARDSRNNEQFF
TRBJ2-3,once,TRBV5-1,TRBD1,TGCGCCAGCAGCCCTCTTCAGGGGGCTTCAGATACGCAGTATTTT,CASSPLQGASDTQYF
TRBJ1-5,-,TRBV12-3/TRBV12-4,-,TGTGCCAGCAGTTTAGTCCCCTCTCCCCAGCATTTT,CASSLVPSPQHF
TRBJ2-3,few,TRBV5-1,TRBD2,TGCGCCAGCAGCCTGGGACTAGCGGGGGCCCAACTCCTCACAGATACGCAGTATTTT,CASSLGLAGAQLLTDTQYF
TRBJ1-2,-,TRBV19,-,TGTGCCAGTAGCCAACTTCGAGATACCTATGGCTACACCTTC,CASSQLRDTYGYTF
TRBJ2-6,-,TRBV21-1,-,TGTGCCAGCAATCTTCCGACAGGGTACTACTCTGGGGCCAACGTCCTGACTTTC,CASNLPTGYYSGANVLTF
TRBJ2-1,few,TRBV28,TRBD2,TGTGCCAGCAGTTCTACTAGCGGGGGGGCCTACAATGAGCAGTTCTTC,CASSSTSGGAYNEQFF
TRBJ2-5,once,TRBV18,TRBD1,TGTGCCAGCAGCAAATGGACAGGGTTTCAAGAGACCCAGTACTTC,CASSKWTGFQETQYF
TRBJ1-1,-,TRBV10-3,-,TGTGCCATCAGTCTCCGGGGGGGTGAAACTGAAGCTTTCTTT,CAISLRGGETEAFF
TRBJ1-4,-,TRBV11-2,-,TGTGCCAGCAGCTTAGAAGTACGGGGTAATGAAAAACTGTTTTTT,CASSLEVRGNEKLFF
TRBJ2-5,few,TRBV7-2,TRBD1,TGTGCCAGCAGCCTCAGACAGGGAGCGGCCGGGGAGACCCAGTACTTC,CASSLRQGAAGETQYF
TRBJ2-7,few,TRBV5-1,-,TGCGCCAGCAGCTTAAAGGATGTAGCCTACGAGCAGTACTTC,CASSLKDVAYEQYF
TRBJ2-3,-,TRBV3-1,-,TGTGCCAGCAGCCCCTCGGGAAATACGCAGTATTTT,CASSPSGNTQYF
TRBJ1-4,-,TRBV2,-,TGTGCCAGCAATGAGCCAGGCCTCTATAGACTGTTTTTT,CASNEPGLYRLFF
TRBJ1-1,-,TRBV3-1,-,TGTGCCAGCAGCCAAGGACAGGTTCCGAACACTGAAGCTTTCTTT,CASSQGQVPNTEAFF
TRBJ1-4,-,TRBV20-1,-,TGCAGTGCTACCCGCCAGGGGAATCTAGGTTCCGAAAAACTGTTTTTT,CSATRQGNLGSEKLFF
TRBJ1-1,-,TRBV12-3/TRBV12-4,-,TGTGCCAGCAGGGACAACCCAAGCGGAAACACTGAAGCTTTCTTT,CASRDNPSGNTEAFF
TRBJ2-1,few,TRBV11-2,-,TGTGCCAGCAGCTTCATGGCTGGGAATCTCGATGAGCAGTTCTTC,CASSFMAGNLDEQFF
TRBJ2-1,-,TRBV29-1,TRBD2,TGCAGCTTCGGGGGGGGCAATGAGCAGTTCTTC,CSFGGGNEQFF
TRBJ2-7,few,TRBV7-3,-,TGTGCCAGCAGCCCGGACCCCAGCTCCTACAATGAGCAGTACTTC,CASSPDPSSYNEQYF
TRBJ1-1,-,TRBV12-3/TRBV12-4,-,TGTGCCAGCATTATATCTGGCCGGCAGGGAGGCACTGAAGCTTTCTTT,CASIISGRQGGTEAFF
TRBJ2-3,-,TRBV11-3,-,TGTGCCAGCAGCTTAGTTGGGGGCTCAGATACGCAGTATTTT,CASSLVGGSDTQYF
TRBJ2-1,few,TRBV29-1,-,TGCAGCGTTCAGGGAGGAGGAGTCAATGAGCAGTTCTTC,CSVQGGGVNEQFF
TRBJ1-1,once,TRBV12-3/TRBV12-4,-,TGTGCCAGCAGTTTCCACGGGGGCAGCACTGAAGCTTTCTTT,CASSFHGGSTEAFF
TRBJ1-1,-,TRBV4-2,TRBD1,TGTGCCAGCAGCCACGGTGGACAGGGCATTGAAGCTTTCTTT,CASSHGGQGIEAFF
TRBJ2-2,-,TRBV9,-,TGTGCCAGCAGAGGCCTCGGGATGAACACCGGGGAGCTGTTTTTT,CASRGLGMNTGELFF
TRBJ2-6,-,TRBV6-5,-,TGTGCCAGCAGTTACAGTGACTCGTTAAACGTCCTGACTTTC,CASSYSDSLNVLTF
TRBJ1-2,-,TRBV5-1,-,TGCGCCAGCAGCGGGGGAGCTAATAACTATGGCTACACCTTC,CASSGGANNYGYTF
TRBJ2-3,many,TRBV6-2/TRBV6-3,-,TGTGCCAGCAGTTACTCGAGGCGTGGGGGACCCACAGATACGCAGTATTTT,CASSYSRRGGPTDTQYF
TRBJ2-7,-,TRBV4-1,-,TGCGCCAGCACCCCTGTGAAGGGAGATTATCCCACCTACGAGCAGTACTTC,CASTPVKGDYPTYEQYF